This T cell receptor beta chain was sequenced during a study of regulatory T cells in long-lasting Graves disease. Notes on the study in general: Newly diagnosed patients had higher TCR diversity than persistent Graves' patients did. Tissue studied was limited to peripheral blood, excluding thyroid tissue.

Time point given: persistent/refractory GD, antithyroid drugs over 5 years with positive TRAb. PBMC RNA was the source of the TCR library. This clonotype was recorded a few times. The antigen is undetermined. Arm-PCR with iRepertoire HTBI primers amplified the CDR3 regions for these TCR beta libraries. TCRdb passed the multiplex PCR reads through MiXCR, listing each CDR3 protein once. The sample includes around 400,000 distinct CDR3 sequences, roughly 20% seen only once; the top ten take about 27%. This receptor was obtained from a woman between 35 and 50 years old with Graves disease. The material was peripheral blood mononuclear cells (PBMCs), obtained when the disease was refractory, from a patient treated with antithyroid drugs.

The CDR3 nucleotides are TGTGCCAGCAGTTTTCAGGGAACAGATACGCAGTATTTT. Amino acids: CASSFQGTDTQYF. The rearrangement joins TRBV28 to TRBJ2-3, with a possible D match to TRBD1 (5 bases). The V and J ends lost 3 bases and 3 bases respectively, with 7 bases between them. Germline V lookup: CDR1 MDHEN, CDR2 SYDVKM. The CDR3 spans 13 residues.